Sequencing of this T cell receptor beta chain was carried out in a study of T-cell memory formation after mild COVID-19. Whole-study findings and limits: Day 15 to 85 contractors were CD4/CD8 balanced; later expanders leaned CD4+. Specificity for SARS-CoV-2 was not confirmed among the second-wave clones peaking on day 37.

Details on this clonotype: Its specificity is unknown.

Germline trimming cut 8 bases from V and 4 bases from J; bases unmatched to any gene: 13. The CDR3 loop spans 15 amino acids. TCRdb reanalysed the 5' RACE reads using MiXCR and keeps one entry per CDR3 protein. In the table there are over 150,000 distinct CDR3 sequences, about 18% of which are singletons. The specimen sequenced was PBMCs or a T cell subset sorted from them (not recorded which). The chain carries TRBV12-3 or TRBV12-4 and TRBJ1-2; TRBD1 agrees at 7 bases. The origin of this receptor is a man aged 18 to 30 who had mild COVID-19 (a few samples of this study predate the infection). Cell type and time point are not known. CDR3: CASARGTVRPYGYTF. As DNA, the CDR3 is TGTGCCAGCGCTAGAGGGACAGTTCGACCCTATGGCTACACCTTC.